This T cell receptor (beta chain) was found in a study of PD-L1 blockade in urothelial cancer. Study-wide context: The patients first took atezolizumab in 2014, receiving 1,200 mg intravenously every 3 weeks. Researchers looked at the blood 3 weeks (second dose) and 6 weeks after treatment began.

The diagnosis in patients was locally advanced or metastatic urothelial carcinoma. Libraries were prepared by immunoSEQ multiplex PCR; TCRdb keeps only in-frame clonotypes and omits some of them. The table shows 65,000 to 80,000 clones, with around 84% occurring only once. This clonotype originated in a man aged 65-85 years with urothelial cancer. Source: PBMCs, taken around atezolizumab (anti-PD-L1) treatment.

The CDR3 DNA reads TGTGCCAGCAGCGTAACGGGACAGGGAAGGACCGGGGAGCTGTTTTTT. The encoded protein is CASSVTGQGRTGELFF. The chain uses TRBV9 and TRBJ2-2; 9 bases map to TRBD1. The V gene end was trimmed by 1 base and the J gene end by 5 bases; junction bases not matched to a gene: 6. This CDR3 is built from 16 residues. Germline V lookup: CDR1 SGDLS, CDR2 YYNGEE.